The 4 T cell receptor beta chains in this list originate from one sample, sequenced in a study of cytomegalovirus exposure and HLA in healthy donors. PCR was performed using 60 Vbeta and 13 Jbeta primers. Some clones are missing from TCRdb's copy, which holds only in-frame ones; the method was immunoSEQ multiplex PCR. The sample contains roughly 130,000 clones, approximately 80% of which appear only once. Sequencing was done on a sample of PBMCs. The receptors come from a human donor in good health.

The chain employs TRBV28 and TRBJ2-7, with a tentative D call TRBD2 (7 bases). V lost 6 bases and J lost 2, with 11 bases in between. The germline CDR1 and CDR2 sequences are MDHEN and SYDVKM. CDR3 length: 13 amino acids. The CDR3 DNA reads TGTGCCAGCAGGAACGGGGGGCCCTACGAGCAGTACTTC. This encodes CASRNGGPYEQYF.

This chain connects TRBV10-3 to TRBJ2-3; 7 bases line up with TRBD2. From germline, CDR1 is ENHRY and CDR2 SYGVKD. The CDR3 contains 15 residues. The V gene end was trimmed by 5 bases and the J gene end by 1 base; junction bases not matched to a gene: 6. CDR3 coding DNA: TGTGCCATCAGTTTGGCGGGGGTAGGCACAGATACGCAGTATTTT. Encoded protein: CAISLAGVGTDTQYF.

The chain has TRBV19 and TRBJ2-5; TRBD2 is a possible D gene (6 bases). The germline V gene has CDR1 LNHDA and CDR2 SQIVND (reference sequence). Trimming left V 6 bases short and J 6 bases short, with 23 bases between. CDR3 length: 16 amino acids. This CDR3 is CASSPPPGTPAKTQYF. The CDR3 coding sequence is TGTGCCAGTAGCCCTCCCCCCGGGACTCCAGCGAAGACCCAGTACTTC. Drawing the rest from reference TRBV19 and TRBJ2-5, the complete variable domain is DGGITQSPKYLFRKEGQNVTLSCEQNLNHDAMYWYRQDPGQGLRLIYYSQIVNDFQKGDIAEGYSVSREKKESFPLTVTSAQKNPTAFYLCASSPPPGTPAKTQYFGPGTRLLVL.

The rearrangement links TRBV29-1 to TRBJ1-1; D is perhaps TRBD1 (5 bases). The CDR3 extends over 14 amino acids. CDR1 is SQVTM and CDR2 is ANQGSEA in the germline V gene. V was trimmed by 0 bases and J by 0 bases, leaving 8 bases between them. Written as DNA, the CDR3 is TGCAGCGTTGAAGACAGGGTCATGAACACTGAAGCTTTCTTT. Translating it yields CSVEDRVMNTEAFF.